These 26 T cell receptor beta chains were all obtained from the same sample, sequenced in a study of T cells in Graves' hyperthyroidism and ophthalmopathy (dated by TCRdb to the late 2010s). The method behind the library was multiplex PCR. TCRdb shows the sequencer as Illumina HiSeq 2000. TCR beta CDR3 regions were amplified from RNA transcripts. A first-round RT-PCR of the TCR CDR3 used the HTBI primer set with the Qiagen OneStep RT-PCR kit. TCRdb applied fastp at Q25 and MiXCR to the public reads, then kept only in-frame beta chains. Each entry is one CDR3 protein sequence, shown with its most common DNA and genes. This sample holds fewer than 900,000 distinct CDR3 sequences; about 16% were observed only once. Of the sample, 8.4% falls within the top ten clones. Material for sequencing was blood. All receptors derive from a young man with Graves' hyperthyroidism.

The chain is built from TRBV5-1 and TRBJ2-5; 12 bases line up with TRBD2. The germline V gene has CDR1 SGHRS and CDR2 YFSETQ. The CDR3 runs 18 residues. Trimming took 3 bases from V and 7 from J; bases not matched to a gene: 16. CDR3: CASSSSPSRLAGVATQYF. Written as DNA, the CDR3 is TGCGCCAGCAGCTCCTCCCCTTCGCGACTAGCGGGAGTTGCGACCCAGTACTTC. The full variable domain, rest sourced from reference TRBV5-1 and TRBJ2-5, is KAGVTQTPRYLIKTRGQQVTLSCSPISGHRSVSWYQQTPGQGLQFLFEYFSETQRNKGNFPGRFSGRQFSNSRSEMNVSTLELGDSALYLCASSSSPSRLAGVATQYFGPGTRLLVL.

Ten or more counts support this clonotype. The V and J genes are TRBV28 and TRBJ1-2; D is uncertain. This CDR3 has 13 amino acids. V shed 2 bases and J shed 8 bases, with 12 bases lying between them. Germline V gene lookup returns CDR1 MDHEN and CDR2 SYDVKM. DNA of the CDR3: TGTGCCAGCAGTTTAGGGCAGTGGGTAGGCTACACCTTC. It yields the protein CASSLGQWVGYTF.

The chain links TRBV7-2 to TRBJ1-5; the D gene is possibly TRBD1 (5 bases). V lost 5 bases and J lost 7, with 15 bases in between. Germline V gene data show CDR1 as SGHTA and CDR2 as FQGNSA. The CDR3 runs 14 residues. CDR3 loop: CASSLGGEGQPQHF. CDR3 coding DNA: TGTGCCAGCAGCCTCGGGGGGGAGGGGCAGCCCCAGCATTTT.

CDR3 in DNA: TGTGCCTGGAGGGGGGTAGGGTCGAGTGAAAAACTGTTTTTT. Translation gives CAWRGVGSSEKLFF. This chain joins TRBV30 and TRBJ1-4, with D possibly matching TRBD1 (5 bases). CDR1 is GTSNPN and CDR2 is SVGIG in the germline V gene (reference sequence). The CDR3 is 14 amino acids. With 3 bases removed from V and 7 bases from J, the gap between germline ends came to 15 bases.

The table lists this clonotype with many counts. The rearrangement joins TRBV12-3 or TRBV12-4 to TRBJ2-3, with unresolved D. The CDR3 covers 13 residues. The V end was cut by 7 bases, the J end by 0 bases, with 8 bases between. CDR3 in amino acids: CASTFASTDTQYF. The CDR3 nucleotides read TGTGCCAGCACTTTTGCTAGCACAGATACGCAGTATTTT.

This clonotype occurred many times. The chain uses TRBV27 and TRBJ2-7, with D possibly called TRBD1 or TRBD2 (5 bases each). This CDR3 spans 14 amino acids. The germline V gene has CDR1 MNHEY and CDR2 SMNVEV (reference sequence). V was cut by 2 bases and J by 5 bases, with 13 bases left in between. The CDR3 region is CASSLGQGVHEQYF. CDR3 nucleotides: TGTGCCAGCAGTTTAGGGCAGGGAGTACACGAGCAGTACTTC.

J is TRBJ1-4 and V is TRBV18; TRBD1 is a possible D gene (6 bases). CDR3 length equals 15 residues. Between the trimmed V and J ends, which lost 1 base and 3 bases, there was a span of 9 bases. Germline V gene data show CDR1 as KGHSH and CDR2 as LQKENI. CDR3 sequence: CASSPLTGSNEKLFF. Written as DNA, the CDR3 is TGTGCCAGCTCACCACTGACAGGCTCTAATGAAAAACTGTTTTTT.

In DNA form, the CDR3 reads TGTGCGACTCGGGACAGGGGAGAGTACGAGCAGTACTTC. Its protein is CATRDRGEYEQYF. The V call is TRBV6-1, the J call TRBJ2-7; 10 positions match TRBD1. Germline V gene data show CDR1 as MNHNS and CDR2 as SASEGT. This CDR3 comprises 13 residues.

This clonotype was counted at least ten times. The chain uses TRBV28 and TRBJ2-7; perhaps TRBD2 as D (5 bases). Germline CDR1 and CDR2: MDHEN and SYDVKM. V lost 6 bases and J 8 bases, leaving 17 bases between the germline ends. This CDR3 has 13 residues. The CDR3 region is CASSPGRDWKQYF. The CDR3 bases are TGTGCCAGCAGCCCCGGACGGGATTGGAAGCAGTACTTC.

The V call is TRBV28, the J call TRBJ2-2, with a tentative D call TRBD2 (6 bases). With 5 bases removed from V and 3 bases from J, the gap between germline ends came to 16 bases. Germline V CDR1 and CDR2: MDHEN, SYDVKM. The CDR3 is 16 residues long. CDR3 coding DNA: TGTGCCAGCAGTCGCCTAGGTGGGACTGACACCGGGGAGCTGTTTTTT. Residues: CASSRLGGTDTGELFF.

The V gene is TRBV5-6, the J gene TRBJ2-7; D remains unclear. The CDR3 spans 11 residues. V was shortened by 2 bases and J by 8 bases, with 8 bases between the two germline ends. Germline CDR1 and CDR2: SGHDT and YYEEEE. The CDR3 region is CASSFTAKQYF. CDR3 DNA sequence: TGTGCCAGCAGCTTCACGGCAAAGCAGTACTTC. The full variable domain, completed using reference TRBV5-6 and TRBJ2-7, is DAGVTQSPTHLIKTRGQQVTLRCSPKSGHDTVSWYQQALGQGPQFIFQYYEEEERQRGNFPDRFSGHQFPNYSSELNVNALLLGDSALYLCASSFTAKQYFGPGTRLTVT.

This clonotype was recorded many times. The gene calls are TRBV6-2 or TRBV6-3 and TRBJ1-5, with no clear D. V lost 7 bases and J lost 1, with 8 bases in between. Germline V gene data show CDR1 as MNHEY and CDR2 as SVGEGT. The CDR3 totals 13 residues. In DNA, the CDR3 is TGTGCCAGCAAGGAGCCGAGCAATCAGCCCCAGCATTTT. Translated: CASKEPSNQPQHF.

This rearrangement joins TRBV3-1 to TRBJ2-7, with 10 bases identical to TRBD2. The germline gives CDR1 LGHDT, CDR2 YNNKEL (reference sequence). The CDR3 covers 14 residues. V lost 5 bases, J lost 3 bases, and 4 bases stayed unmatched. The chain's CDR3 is CASSRPSGSYEQYF. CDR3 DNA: TGTGCCAGCAGCAGACCTAGCGGGAGCTACGAGCAGTACTTC.

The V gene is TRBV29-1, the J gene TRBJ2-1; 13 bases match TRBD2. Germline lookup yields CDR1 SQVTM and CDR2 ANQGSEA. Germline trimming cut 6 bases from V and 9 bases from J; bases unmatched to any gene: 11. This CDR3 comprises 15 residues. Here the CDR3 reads CSVDTSGRGFSEQFF. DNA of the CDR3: TGCAGCGTGGACACTAGCGGGAGGGGGTTTAGTGAGCAGTTCTTC.

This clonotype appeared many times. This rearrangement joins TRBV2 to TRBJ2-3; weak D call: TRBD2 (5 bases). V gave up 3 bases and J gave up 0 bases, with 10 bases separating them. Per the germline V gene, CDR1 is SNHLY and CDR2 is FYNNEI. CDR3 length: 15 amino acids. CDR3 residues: CASSEIASSTDTQYF. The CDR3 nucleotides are TGTGCCAGCAGTGAGATAGCGTCAAGCACAGATACGCAGTATTTT. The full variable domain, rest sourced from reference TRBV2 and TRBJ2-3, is EPEVTQTPSHQVTQMGQEVILRCVPISNHLYFYWYRQILGQKVEFLVSFYNNEISEKSEIFDDQFSVERPDGSNFTLKIRSTKLEDSAMYFCASSEIASSTDTQYFGPGTRLTVL.

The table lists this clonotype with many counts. For the CDR3, the DNA is TGTGCCAGCAGTCGACAGGGCTACGAGCAGTACTTC. Its translation is CASSRQGYEQYF. The chain links TRBV28 to TRBJ2-7, with 7 nucleotides matching TRBD1. Looked up from germline, CDR1 is MDHEN and CDR2 is SYDVKM. CDR3 size: 12 residues. V was clipped by 5 bases and J by 3 bases; unmatched bases: 1.

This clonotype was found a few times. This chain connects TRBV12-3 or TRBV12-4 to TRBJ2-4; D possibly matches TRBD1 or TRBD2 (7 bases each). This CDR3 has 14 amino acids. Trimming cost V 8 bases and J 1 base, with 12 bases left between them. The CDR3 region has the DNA TGTGCCAGCTGCAGGGGGGGGGCCAAAAACATTCAGTACTTC. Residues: CASCRGGAKNIQYF.

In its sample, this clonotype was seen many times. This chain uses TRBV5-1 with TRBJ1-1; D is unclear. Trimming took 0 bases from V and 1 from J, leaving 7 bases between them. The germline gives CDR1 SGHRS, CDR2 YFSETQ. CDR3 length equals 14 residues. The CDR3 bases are TGCGCCAGCAGCTTGGGACCCGAGAACACTGAAGCTTTCTTT. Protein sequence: CASSLGPENTEAFF.

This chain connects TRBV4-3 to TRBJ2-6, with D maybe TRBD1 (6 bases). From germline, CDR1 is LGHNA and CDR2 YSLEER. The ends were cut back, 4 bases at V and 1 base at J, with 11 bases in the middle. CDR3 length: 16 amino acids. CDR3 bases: TGCGCCAGCAGCCTTATGACAGGTTCTGGGGCCAACGTCCTGACTTTC. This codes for CASSLMTGSGANVLTF.

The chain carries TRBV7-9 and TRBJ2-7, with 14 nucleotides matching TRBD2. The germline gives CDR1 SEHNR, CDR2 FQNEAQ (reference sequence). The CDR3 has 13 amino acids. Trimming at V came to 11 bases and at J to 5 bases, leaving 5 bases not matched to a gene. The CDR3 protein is CAVRGLAGDEQYF. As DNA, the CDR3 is TGTGCCGTAAGGGGACTAGCGGGAGACGAGCAGTACTTC.

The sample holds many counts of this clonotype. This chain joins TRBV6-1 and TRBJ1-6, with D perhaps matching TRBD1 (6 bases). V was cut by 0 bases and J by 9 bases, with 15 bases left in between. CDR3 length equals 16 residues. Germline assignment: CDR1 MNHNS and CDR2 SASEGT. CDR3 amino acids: CASSEASGGSTSPLHF. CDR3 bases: TGTGCCAGCAGTGAAGCTTCCGGGGGCTCGACTTCACCCCTCCACTTT.

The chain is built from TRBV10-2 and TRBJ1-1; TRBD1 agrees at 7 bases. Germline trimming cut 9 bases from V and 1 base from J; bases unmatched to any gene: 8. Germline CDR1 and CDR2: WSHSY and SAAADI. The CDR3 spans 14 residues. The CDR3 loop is CARGGGAGNTEAFF. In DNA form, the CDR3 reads TGCGCCAGAGGAGGGGGCGCCGGGAACACTGAAGCTTTCTTT.

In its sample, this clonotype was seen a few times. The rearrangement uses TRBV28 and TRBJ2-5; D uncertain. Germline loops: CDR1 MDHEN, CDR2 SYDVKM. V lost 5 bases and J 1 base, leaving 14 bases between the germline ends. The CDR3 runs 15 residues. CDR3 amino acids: CASSGPAASQETQYF. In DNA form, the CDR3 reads TGTGCCAGCAGTGGTCCCGCTGCGTCCCAAGAGACCCAGTACTTC. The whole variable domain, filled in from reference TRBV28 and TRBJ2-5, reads DVKVTQSSRYLVKRTGEKVFLECVQDMDHENMFWYRQDPGLGLRLIYFSYDVKMKEKGDIPEGYSVSREKKERFSLILESASTNQTSMYLCASSGPAASQETQYFGPGTRLLVL.

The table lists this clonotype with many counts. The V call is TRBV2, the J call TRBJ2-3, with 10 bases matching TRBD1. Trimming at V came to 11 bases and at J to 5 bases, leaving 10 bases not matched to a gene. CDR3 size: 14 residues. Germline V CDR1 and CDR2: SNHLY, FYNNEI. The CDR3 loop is CALLTGGQGDTQYF. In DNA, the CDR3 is TGTGCCCTGTTGACAGGGGGCCAGGGAGATACGCAGTATTTT.

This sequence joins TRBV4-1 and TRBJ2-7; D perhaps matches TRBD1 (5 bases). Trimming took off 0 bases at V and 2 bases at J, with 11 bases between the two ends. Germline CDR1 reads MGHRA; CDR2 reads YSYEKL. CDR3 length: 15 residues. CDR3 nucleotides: TGCGCCAGCAGCCAAGAAGCTCTAGGGGCCTACGAGCAGTACTTC. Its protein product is CASSQEALGAYEQYF.

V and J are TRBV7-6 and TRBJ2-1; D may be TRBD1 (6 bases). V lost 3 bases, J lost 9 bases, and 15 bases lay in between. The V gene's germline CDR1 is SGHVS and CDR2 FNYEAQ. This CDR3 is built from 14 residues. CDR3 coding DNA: TGTGCCAGCAGCTTGGGAACAGGGACAAGTGAGCAGTTCTTC. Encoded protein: CASSLGTGTSEQFF.